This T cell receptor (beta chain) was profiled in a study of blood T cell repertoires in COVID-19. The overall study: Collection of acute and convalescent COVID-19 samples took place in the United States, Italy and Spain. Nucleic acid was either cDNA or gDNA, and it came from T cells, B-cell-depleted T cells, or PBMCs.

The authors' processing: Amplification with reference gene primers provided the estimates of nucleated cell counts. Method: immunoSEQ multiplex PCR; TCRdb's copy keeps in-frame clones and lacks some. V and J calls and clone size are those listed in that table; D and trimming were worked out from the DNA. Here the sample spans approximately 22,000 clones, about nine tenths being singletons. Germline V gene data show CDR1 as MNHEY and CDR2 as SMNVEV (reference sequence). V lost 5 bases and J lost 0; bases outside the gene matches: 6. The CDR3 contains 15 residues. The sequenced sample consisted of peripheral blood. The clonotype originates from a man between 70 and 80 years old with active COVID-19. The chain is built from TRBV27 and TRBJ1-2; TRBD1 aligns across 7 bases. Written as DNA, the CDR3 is TGTGCCAGCAGTATTGACAGGGCTACTAACTATGGCTACACCTTC. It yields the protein CASSIDRATNYGYTF.